This entry lists 22 T cell receptor beta chains sequenced from one sample in a study of T cells after yellow fever vaccination. Using its own MiXCR run on the 5' RACE reads, TCRdb lists one record per CDR3 protein. The data show 450,000 to 550,000 distinct CDR3 sequences, 21% seen once. The sequencing used PBMCs, collected roughly 20 days after the first yellow fever vaccination. The receptors originated from a man between 18 and 29 years old who received the YFV17D yellow fever vaccine.

The J gene is TRBJ1-5, the V gene TRBV4-2; no clear D. The germline gives CDR1 LGHNA, CDR2 YNFKEQ. The CDR3 sequence is 14 residues long. Trimming removed 3 bases at V and 3 bases at J, with 9 bases between. In DNA form, the CDR3 reads TGTGCCAGCAGCCATGGCAGTGTCAATCAGCCCCAGCATTTT. Amino acids: CASSHGSVNQPQHF.

The rearrangement uses TRBV3-1 and TRBJ2-4; D may be TRBD1 or TRBD2 (5 bases each). Germline-derived CDR1 and CDR2 are LGHDT and YNNKEL (reference sequence). The CDR3 extends over 19 amino acids. V lost 4 bases to trimming and J lost 0 bases, with 22 bases between them. CDR3 sequence reads: CASSPWRAGKGLAKNIQYF. The CDR3 bases are TGTGCCAGCAGCCCATGGCGGGCAGGGAAGGGGCTAGCCAAAAACATTCAGTACTTC.

This clonotype occurred a few times. CDR3 bases: TGTGCCAGCAGTGGGACATGGGTGAACTATGGCTACACCTTC. Its protein is CASSGTWVNYGYTF. The chain is built from TRBV6-1 and TRBJ1-2, with D tentatively TRBD1 (5 bases). The CDR3 totals 14 residues. CDR1 and CDR2 from the germline V gene are MNHNS and SASEGT. V gave up 4 bases and J gave up 2 bases, with 11 bases separating them.

This clonotype was detected only a few times. V gene TRBV20-1 combines with J gene TRBJ1-4; D unresolved. This CDR3 contains 13 residues. Germline values: CDR1 DFQATT, CDR2 SNEGSKA (reference sequence). The germline V and J ends were trimmed by 4 bases and 8 bases, with 14 bases remaining between them. In nucleotides, the CDR3 is TGCAGTGCTATGGGTCAATATGGAGAAAAACTGTTTTTT. It codes for CSAMGQYGEKLFF.

The rearrangement joins TRBV7-9 to TRBJ1-4; D remains unclear. The ends were cut back, 5 bases at V and 4 bases at J, with 5 bases in the middle. The CDR3 consists of 12 residues. The V gene's germline CDR1 is SEHNR and CDR2 FQNEAQ (reference sequence). The CDR3: CASSLYNEKLFF. The CDR3 DNA reads as TGTGCCAGCAGCCTCTATAATGAAAAACTGTTTTTT.

This clonotype has just a few counts. The chain recombines TRBV20-1 with TRBJ2-3; no firm D call. The CDR3 length is 14 residues. Trimming took 3 bases from V and 1 from J, leaving 11 bases between them. Germline values: CDR1 DFQATT, CDR2 SNEGSKA (reference sequence). The CDR3 spells CSARGGERTDTQYF. The CDR3 DNA follows: TGCAGTGCTAGGGGTGGGGAACGCACAGATACGCAGTATTTT.

This clonotype was detected only a few times. This chain links TRBV27 with TRBJ2-1; perhaps TRBD2 as D (5 bases). This CDR3 is 16 amino acids long. Trimming took 0 bases from V and 7 from J, leaving 16 bases between them. Germline V lookup: CDR1 MNHEY, CDR2 SMNVEV (reference sequence). CDR3 in DNA: TGTGCCAGCAGTTTATCGACCGGGAATCATCCGAATGAGCAGTTCTTC. Its protein product is CASSLSTGNHPNEQFF.

CDR3: CASSRGRVGTDTQYF. In DNA, the CDR3 is TGTGCCAGCAGCCGTGGGAGGGTGGGCACAGATACGCAGTATTTT. The chain uses TRBV7-8 and TRBJ2-3; 7 bases agree with TRBD2. The V and J ends lost 5 bases and 1 base, in that order; junction bases with no gene match: 6. The germline V gene has CDR1 SGHVS and CDR2 FQNEAQ. CDR3 length: 15 residues.

This clonotype was seen at least ten times. This chain connects TRBV5-1 to TRBJ2-1, with no clear D. Trimming removed 1 base at V and 6 bases at J, with 5 bases between. CDR1 SGHRS and CDR2 YFSETQ come from the germline V gene. The CDR3 is made up of 12 amino acids. The CDR3 bases are TGCGCCAGCAGCTTGTTAGTCAATGAGCAGTTCTTC. Amino acid sequence: CASSLLVNEQFF.

This chain uses TRBV5-1 with TRBJ1-2, with D possibly TRBD1 on 6 matching bases. The CDR3 contains 13 residues. The germline CDR1 and CDR2 sequences are SGHRS and YFSETQ. Trimming left V 2 bases short and J 4 bases short, with 9 bases between. The CDR3 DNA is TGCGCCAGCAGCTTCTCAGGGGCCTATGGCTACACCTTC. Protein: CASSFSGAYGYTF.

The chain uses TRBV4-1 and TRBJ1-2; D gene ambiguous. From germline, CDR1 is MGHRA and CDR2 YSYEKL. The CDR3 covers 15 residues. V was shortened by 0 bases and J by 8 bases, with 16 bases between the two germline ends. CDR3 nucleotides: TGCGCCAGCAGCCAAGAGGCGGCCACCCGCCGGGGCTACACCTTC. This gives the protein CASSQEAATRRGYTF.

This chain connects TRBV20-1 to TRBJ1-1, with no clear D. V lost 4 bases to trimming and J lost 2 bases, with 11 bases between them. CDR1 and CDR2 from the germline V gene are DFQATT and SNEGSKA (reference sequence). CDR3 size: 13 residues. The CDR3 DNA is TGCAGTGCTACTCAAGGGATTAACACTGAAGCTTTCTTT. Protein: CSATQGINTEAFF.

At least ten counts were recorded for this clonotype. V gene TRBV15 combines with J gene TRBJ2-2; TRBD2 agrees at 15 bases. V trimming: 5 bases; J trimming: 1 base; junction bases outside the gene matches: 8. CDR3 length equals 19 residues. The germline CDR1 and CDR2 sequences are LNHNV and YYDKDF (reference sequence). Written as DNA, the CDR3 is TGTGCCACCAGCTCCCTGGGGACTAGCGGGGGGAAGAACACCGGGGAGCTGTTTTTT. This translates into CATSSLGTSGGKNTGELFF.

This CDR3 is CASRITSGSYEQYV. CDR3 sequence (DNA): TGTGCCAGCCGGATAACTAGCGGTTCCTACGAGCAGTACGTC. The chain carries TRBV6-1 and TRBJ2-7, with 8 bases lining up with TRBD2. Germline V lookup: CDR1 MNHNS, CDR2 SASEGT. The CDR3 runs to 14 residues. J gave up 1 base and V 8 bases, and 7 bases lay outside the gene matches.

This clonotype showed up just a few times. The chain employs TRBV19 and TRBJ2-5, with 9 positions matching TRBD1. Losses at the gene ends were 10 bases for V and 4 bases for J; bases not matched to a gene: 4. The CDR3 consists of 12 residues. Germline CDR1 and CDR2: LNHDA and SQIVND (reference sequence). CDR3 sequence: CATRQGGETQYF. The CDR3 DNA sequence: TGTGCCACTCGACAGGGGGGAGAGACCCAGTACTTC.

This clonotype has just a few counts. The chain links TRBV3-1 to TRBJ2-4; D ambiguous. Germline V gene sequence: CDR1 LGHDT, CDR2 YNNKEL (reference sequence). The CDR3 length is 19 residues. The V and J ends lost 0 bases and 3 bases respectively, with 21 bases between them. As DNA, the CDR3 is TGTGCCAGCAGCCAAGATTGGATGTTGTCGCCACTGGGCAAAAACATTCAGTACTTC. It is translated as CASSQDWMLSPLGKNIQYF.

V and J are TRBV7-2 and TRBJ2-3; D ambiguous. Trimming shortened V by 8 bases and J by 0 bases, and 12 bases separated the two germline ends. Per the germline V gene, CDR1 is SGHTA and CDR2 is FQGNSA. This CDR3 spans 14 amino acids. Here the CDR3 DNA reads TGTGCCAGCCAACCTACTTATAGCACAGATACGCAGTATTTT. The encoded protein is CASQPTYSTDTQYF.

The chain is built from TRBV6-1 and TRBJ2-7; 7 nucleotides align to TRBD1. V was pared by 6 bases and J by 0 bases, with 5 bases of the junction left unmatched. CDR1 MNHNS and CDR2 SASEGT come from the germline V gene. The CDR3 loop spans 14 amino acids. In nucleotides, the CDR3 is TGTGCCAGCAGGAAGACAGGGAGCTCCTACGAGCAGTACGTC. Its translation: CASRKTGSSYEQYV.

The rearrangement joins TRBV6-5 to TRBJ2-5; D may match TRBD1 or TRBD2 (5 bases each). The CDR3 spans 16 residues. Germline V CDR1 and CDR2: MNHEY, SVGAGI. The ends were cut back, 0 bases at V and 5 bases at J, with 16 bases in the middle. DNA of the CDR3: TGTGCCAGCAGTTACTCGAAGGACTTTTGGGGGGAGACCCAGTACTTC. Translation gives CASSYSKDFWGETQYF.

The chain carries TRBV7-2 and TRBJ2-3; D might be TRBD1 or TRBD2, each matching 5 bases. Trimming removed 5 bases at V and 7 bases at J, with 16 bases between. Germline V gene data show CDR1 as SGHTA and CDR2 as FQGNSA. The CDR3 contains 14 residues. CDR3 sequence reads: CASSLGGSAHTQYF. CDR3 bases: TGTGCCAGCAGCCTTGGGGGTAGTGCCCATACGCAGTATTTT.

V is TRBV7-9 and J is TRBJ2-1; TRBD2 matches 7 bases. CDR1 is SEHNR, CDR2 FQNEAQ, per germline (reference sequence). V gave up 3 bases and J gave up 4 bases; unmatched junction bases: 9. CDR3 length equals 16 residues. CDR3 sequence: CASSLAVSGFYNEQFF. As DNA, the CDR3 is TGTGCCAGCAGCTTGGCCGTTAGCGGGTTTTACAATGAGCAGTTCTTC. Based on the CDR3 plus reference TRBV7-9 and TRBJ2-1, the full variable domain is DTGVSQNPRHKITKRGQNVTFRCDPISEHNRLYWYRQTLGQGPEFLTYFQNEAQLEKSRLLSDRFSAERPKGSFSTLEIQRTEQGDSAMYLCASSLAVSGFYNEQFFGPGTRLTVL.

The chain links TRBV9 to TRBJ1-3, with D tentatively TRBD1 (6 bases). Trimming pared 3 bases from V and 3 bases from J, leaving 19 bases between. Germline loops: CDR1 SGDLS, CDR2 YYNGEE. The CDR3 spans 17 residues. The CDR3 DNA sequence: TGTGCCAGCAGCGAAGGGGGGGGACGCGATATTGGAAACACCATATATTTT. Translating it yields CASSEGGGRDIGNTIYF.